This T cell receptor (beta chain) was sequenced during a study of blood T cells in healthy people across ages. Notes on the study in general: Older age coincided with a roughly linear decline in TCR beta diversity per million T cells.

At least 6 million PBMCs were isolated per sample. Worth noting for this clonotype: Its target is not known.

A second PCR, run for 7 to 11 cycles, used a sample-barcoded 5' primer plus a J-beta primer mix. TCRdb reanalysed the 5' RACE reads using MiXCR and keeps one entry per CDR3 protein. This table has 600,000 or so distinct CDR3 sequences, about 21% appearing once. Germline V gene lookup returns CDR1 LGHNA and CDR2 YSLEER. Germline trimming cut 4 bases from V and 8 bases from J; bases unmatched to any gene: 9. The CDR3 loop spans 15 amino acids. This rearrangement joins TRBV4-3 to TRBJ2-1; TRBD2 matches at 9 bases. Input material: blood. The TCR sequence derives from a man between 65 and 85 years old in good health. The CDR3: CASSPQREVGDEQFF. The CDR3 DNA is TGCGCCAGCAGCCCCCAGCGGGAGGTGGGGGATGAGCAGTTCTTC.